The next 28 T cell receptor beta chains were all read from a single sample in a study of control samples from healthy donors and cancer patients. The data were produced by immunoSEQ multiplex PCR, yet TCRdb's version contains in-frame clones alone and is incomplete. The sample carries approximately 76,000 clones, approximately 80% recorded once. Sequenced material: PBMCs. These receptors came from a man aged 55 to 69 with head and neck cancer.

The chain recombines TRBV3-1 (or the pseudogene TRBV3-2) with TRBJ2-7; D may match TRBD1 or TRBD2 (5 bases each). The CDR3 loop spans 14 amino acids. Trimming stripped 1 base from V and 2 bases from J, with 9 bases between. In germline, CDR1 is LGHDT, CDR2 YNNKEL (reference sequence). The CDR3 DNA reads TGTGCCAGCAGCCAAGGGGGGACCACCTACGAGCAGTACTTC. Protein product: CASSQGGTTYEQYF.

V is TRBV5-1 and J is TRBJ1-3; D might be TRBD1 (5 bases). Per germline, CDR1 SGHRS and CDR2 YFSETQ. This CDR3 is built from 14 residues. V was shortened by 2 bases and J by 4 bases, with 10 bases between the two germline ends. The CDR3 DNA sequence: TGCGCCAGCAGCTTCACTGGGGACGGAAACACCATATATTTT. Translation: CASSFTGDGNTIYF.

The chain combines TRBV2 with TRBJ2-2; TRBD2 agrees at 13 bases. This CDR3 comprises 16 residues. V shed 6 bases and J 1 base; nucleotides not matched to a gene: 2. Looked up from germline, CDR1 is SNHLY and CDR2 is FYNNEI. In DNA form, the CDR3 reads TGTGCCAGCAGACTAGCGGGAGGGTTGAACACCGGGGAGCTGTTTTTT. Protein product: CASRLAGGLNTGELFF.

This sequence joins TRBV27 and TRBJ2-7, with TRBD1 identical over 7 bases. Germline CDR1 and CDR2: MNHEY and SMNVEV (reference sequence). This CDR3 is built from 14 residues. V trimming: 5 bases; J trimming: 3 bases; junction bases outside the gene matches: 7. The CDR3 bases are TGTGCCAGCAGTCAAAGGACAGGTTACTACGAGCAGTACTTC. Its protein is CASSQRTGYYEQYF.

The sample holds one count of this clone. J is TRBJ2-1 and V is TRBV27; tentatively, D is TRBD1 (5 bases). CDR1 and CDR2 (germline): MNHEY, SMNVEV (reference sequence). The CDR3 length is 12 residues. V dropped 6 bases and J dropped 4 bases, with 7 bases sitting between them. The CDR3 is CASRGVYNEQFF. Written as DNA, the CDR3 is TGTGCCAGCAGAGGGGTTTACAATGAGCAGTTCTTC.

This chain uses TRBV5-1 with TRBJ2-7; unclear D gene. This CDR3 spans 13 amino acids. Per germline, CDR1 SGHRS and CDR2 YFSETQ. Trimming stripped 0 bases from V and 6 bases from J, with 10 bases between. The CDR3 here is CASSLEGAGEQYF. The CDR3 DNA reads as TGCGCCAGCAGCTTGGAGGGTGCCGGCGAGCAGTACTTC. Full variable domain (remainder filled in from reference TRBV5-1 and TRBJ2-7): KAGVTQTPRYLIKTRGQQVTLSCSPISGHRSVSWYQQTPGQGLQFLFEYFSETQRNKGNFPGRFSGRQFSNSRSEMNVSTLELGDSALYLCASSLEGAGEQYFGPGTRLTVT.

This chain uses TRBV6-5 with TRBJ2-2, with D tentatively TRBD2 (6 bases). Trimming cost V 7 bases and J 4 bases, with 13 bases left between them. This CDR3 spans 14 amino acids. From germline, CDR1 is MNHEY and CDR2 SVGAGI. The CDR3 region has the DNA TGTGCCAGCACCATAGACGGGGGCACCGGGGAGCTGTTTTTT. Its translation: CASTIDGGTGELFF.

The J gene is TRBJ2-7, the V gene TRBV5-1, with no clear D. Trimming removed 1 base at V and 2 bases at J, with 10 bases between. The CDR3 is made up of 14 amino acids. Germline lookup yields CDR1 SGHRS and CDR2 YFSETQ. CDR3 region: CASSLNLGTYEQYF. The CDR3, as DNA: TGCGCCAGCAGCTTGAACCTAGGGACCTACGAGCAGTACTTC.

This clone has a single count. The rearrangement uses TRBV6-5 and TRBJ2-7, with 11 bases aligning to TRBD2. CDR3 length: 16 amino acids. The V gene end was trimmed by 0 bases and the J gene end by 9 bases; junction bases not matched to a gene: 10. Germline CDR1 is MNHEY and CDR2 is SVGAGI. Here the CDR3 reads CASSYSGTSGSSGQYF. The CDR3 bases are TGTGCCAGCAGTTACTCCGGGACTAGCGGTTCCTCGGGGCAGTACTTC.

The rearrangement links TRBV6-5 to TRBJ1-3; D remains unclear. V was shortened by 5 bases and J by 3 bases, with 11 bases between the two germline ends. The CDR3 has 14 amino acids. Germline CDR1 MNHEY, CDR2 SVGAGI. The CDR3 nucleotides are TGTGCCAGCAGTACCGCCCAGAATGGAAACACCATATATTTT. Its translation: CASSTAQNGNTIYF.

V usage is TRBV6-6 and J usage is TRBJ2-1; 7 bases are a match to TRBD2. Germline V gives CDR1 MNHNY, CDR2 SVGAGI (reference sequence). This CDR3 contains 15 residues. With 7 bases clipped from V and 7 bases from J, the junction kept 13 bases outside the gene matches. CDR3 protein: CASTPAGGRSNEQFF. The CDR3 DNA reads TGTGCCAGCACCCCTGCCGGCGGGAGATCGAATGAGCAGTTCTTC.

The chain combines TRBV27 with TRBJ2-6, with D uncertain. V dropped 1 base and J dropped 16 bases, with 23 bases sitting between them. The germline gives CDR1 MNHEY, CDR2 SMNVEV (reference sequence). CDR3 size: 16 residues. CDR3 sequence: CASSLLGLAEPSGLTF. CDR3 DNA sequence: TGTGCCAGCAGTTTATTGGGGTTGGCAGAGCCCAGTGGGCTGACTTTC.

The gene calls are TRBV5-6 and TRBJ1-1; no reliable D call. The CDR3 is 17 amino acids. Looked up from germline, CDR1 is SGHDT and CDR2 is YYEEEE. The ends were cut back, 0 bases at V and 0 bases at J, with 15 bases in the middle. CDR3: CASSLGIWRVVNTEAFF. The CDR3 DNA reads TGTGCCAGCAGCTTGGGGATTTGGAGGGTTGTGAACACTGAAGCTTTCTTT.

This clone was found a few times. The chain couples TRBV28 to TRBJ2-5; no firm D call. CDR1 is MDHEN and CDR2 is SYDVKM in the germline V gene. The V end was cut by 4 bases, the J end by 6 bases, with 21 bases between. CDR3 length: 16 amino acids. The CDR3: CASSSQKRGRVQTQYF. The CDR3 DNA sequence: TGTGCCAGCAGTTCCCAAAAACGAGGACGGGTGCAGACCCAGTACTTC.

The rearrangement links TRBV11-2 to TRBJ2-3, with 7 nucleotides matching TRBD2. Trimming at V came to 3 bases and at J to 2 bases, leaving 11 bases not matched to a gene. CDR3 length equals 17 residues. CDR1 and CDR2 (germline): SGHAT, FQNNGV. CDR3 DNA sequence: TGTGCCAGCAGCTTCCTAGCGGCTCTGGCCCCCACAGATACGCAGTATTTT. It codes for CASSFLAALAPTDTQYF.

V is TRBV29-1 and J is TRBJ2-3; tentatively, D is TRBD2 (6 bases). Germline assignment: CDR1 SQVTM and CDR2 ANQGSEA. CDR3 length equals 15 residues. With 2 bases removed from V and 4 bases from J, the gap between germline ends came to 16 bases. The CDR3 DNA follows: TGCAGCGTTGAATTATACGGGAGTGGCCCAGATACGCAGTATTTT. This encodes CSVELYGSGPDTQYF.

The chain employs TRBV7-6 and TRBJ2-1; either TRBD1 or TRBD2 may supply D (6 bases each). The CDR3 is made up of 16 amino acids. Germline assignment: CDR1 SGHVS and CDR2 FNYEAQ. The V gene lost 2 bases and the J gene lost 0 bases, with 11 bases spanning the gap. The CDR3 spells CASSLLGGSSYNEQFF. CDR3 nucleotide sequence: TGTGCCAGCAGCTTACTAGGGGGGAGCTCCTACAATGAGCAGTTCTTC.

The V call is TRBV5-1, the J call TRBJ2-7; maybe TRBD2 (5 bases). Looked up from germline, CDR1 is SGHRS and CDR2 is YFSETQ. The V gene lost 0 bases and the J gene lost 4 bases, with 17 bases spanning the gap. The CDR3 spans 16 residues. CDR3 sequence: CASSLGTPRGKYEQYF. DNA for the CDR3: TGCGCCAGCAGCTTGGGGACGCCCCGGGGAAAATACGAGCAGTACTTC.

The chain recombines TRBV6-5 with TRBJ2-7, with 10 bases matching TRBD2. The V gene end was trimmed by 8 bases and the J gene end by 3 bases; junction bases not matched to a gene: 4. The CDR3 is made up of 13 amino acids. Germline-derived CDR1 and CDR2 are MNHEY and SVGAGI. The CDR3 sequence: CASQSSGSYEQYF. The CDR3 region has the DNA TGTGCCAGCCAATCTAGCGGGAGCTACGAGCAGTACTTC.

This clone occurred a few times. The chain carries TRBV5-4 and TRBJ2-7; 13 bases agree with TRBD2. CDR1 is SGHNT, CDR2 YYREEE, per germline (reference sequence). The CDR3 has 17 amino acids. J was trimmed by 3 bases and V by 4 bases; bases with no gene match: 10. This CDR3 reads CASSRGLAGEIYYEQYF. The CDR3 bases are TGTGCCAGCAGCCGCGGACTAGCGGGGGAAATCTACTACGAGCAGTACTTC. Drawing the rest from reference TRBV5-4 and TRBJ2-7, the complete variable domain is ETGVTQSPTHLIKTRGQQVTLRCSSQSGHNTVSWYQQALGQGPQFIFQYYREEENGRGNFPPRFSGLQFPNYSSELNVNALELDDSALYLCASSRGLAGEIYYEQYFGPGTRLTVT.

V and J are TRBV7-8 and TRBJ2-1, with 7 nucleotides matching TRBD1. After removal of 5 bases from V and 0 bases from J, the junction contained 7 bases not matched to a gene. The CDR3 is 16 amino acids. The germline V gene encodes CDR1 SGHVS and CDR2 FQNEAQ. The CDR3 sequence is CASSPGTVSSYNEQFF. The CDR3, as DNA: TGTGCCAGCAGCCCAGGGACAGTCAGCTCCTACAATGAGCAGTTCTTC.

The J gene is TRBJ1-5, the V gene TRBV2, with D uncertain. The CDR3 totals 14 residues. Germline-derived CDR1 and CDR2 are SNHLY and FYNNEI. The V end lost 3 bases, the J end lost 0 bases, and 6 bases lay between the germline ends. The CDR3 nucleotides read TGTGCCAGCAGTGACAGCCATAGCAATCAGCCCCAGCATTTT. It translates to CASSDSHSNQPQHF.

The CDR3 nucleotides are TGTGCCAGTAGCCCCCTAACCTTGCAGGGAAACTATGGCTACACCTTC. Translation: CASSPLTLQGNYGYTF. The chain carries TRBV19 and TRBJ1-2; the D gene is possibly TRBD1 (5 bases). There are 16 residues in the CDR3. V lost 6 bases to trimming and J lost 2 bases, with 19 bases between them. Germline V CDR1 and CDR2: LNHDA, SQIVND (reference sequence).

The chain recombines TRBV5-1 with TRBJ2-7; TRBD1 might be the D (6 bases). CDR1 and CDR2 (germline): SGHRS, YFSETQ. V was pared by 5 bases and J by 6 bases, with 12 bases between. The CDR3 loop spans 12 amino acids. The CDR3 DNA reads as TGCGCCAGCAGGGGGGAGACAGGCGAGCAGTACTTC. It encodes CASRGETGEQYF.

This sequence joins TRBV3-1 (or the pseudogene TRBV3-2) and TRBJ2-2; D ambiguous. The V and J ends lost 4 bases and 7 bases respectively, with 10 bases between them. The CDR3 extends over 13 amino acids. Germline assignment: CDR1 LGHDT and CDR2 YNNKEL (reference sequence). Here the CDR3 reads CASSPSRNGELFF. The CDR3 nucleotides are TGTGCCAGCAGCCCTTCTAGGAACGGGGAGCTGTTTTTT.

The chain links TRBV6-5 to TRBJ1-6, with a weak D call TRBD1 (5 bases). Germline CDR1 reads MNHEY; CDR2 reads SVGAGI. V lost 2 bases and J 9 bases, leaving 17 bases between the germline ends. CDR3 size: 16 residues. DNA for the CDR3: TGTGCCAGCAGTTACAGTAACAGGCCCTTGAGTTCACCCCTCCACTTT. Its translation is CASSYSNRPLSSPLHF.

This clone has only a few counts. The chain links TRBV18 to TRBJ1-5, with a tentative D call TRBD1 (6 bases). Germline values: CDR1 KGHSH, CDR2 LQKENI. The V end lost 4 bases, the J end lost 7 bases, and 11 bases lay between the germline ends. There are 13 residues in the CDR3. CDR3 residues: CASSRTVVQPQHF. In DNA, the CDR3 is TGTGCCAGCTCACGGACAGTTGTCCAGCCCCAGCATTTT. Looking up the rest from reference TRBV18 and TRBJ1-5 gives the full variable domain: NAGVMQNPRHLVRRRGQEARLRCSPMKGHSHVYWYRQLPEEGLKFMVYLQKENIIDESGMPKERFSAEFPKEGPSILRIQQVVRGDSAAYFCASSRTVVQPQHFGDGTRLSIL.

The V gene is TRBV18, the J gene TRBJ2-3; the D gene is possibly TRBD2 (5 bases). Germline values: CDR1 KGHSH, CDR2 LQKENI. This CDR3 spans 17 amino acids. V lost 0 bases to trimming and J lost 2 bases, with 15 bases between them. The CDR3 sequence: CASSPPASRRVTDTQYF. The CDR3 nucleotides read TGTGCCAGCTCACCACCTGCGTCCAGGCGGGTCACAGATACGCAGTATTTT. Variable domain in full (rest from reference TRBV18 and TRBJ2-3): NAGVMQNPRHLVRRRGQEARLRCSPMKGHSHVYWYRQLPEEGLKFMVYLQKENIIDESGMPKERFSAEFPKEGPSILRIQQVVRGDSAAYFCASSPPASRRVTDTQYFGPGTRLTVL.